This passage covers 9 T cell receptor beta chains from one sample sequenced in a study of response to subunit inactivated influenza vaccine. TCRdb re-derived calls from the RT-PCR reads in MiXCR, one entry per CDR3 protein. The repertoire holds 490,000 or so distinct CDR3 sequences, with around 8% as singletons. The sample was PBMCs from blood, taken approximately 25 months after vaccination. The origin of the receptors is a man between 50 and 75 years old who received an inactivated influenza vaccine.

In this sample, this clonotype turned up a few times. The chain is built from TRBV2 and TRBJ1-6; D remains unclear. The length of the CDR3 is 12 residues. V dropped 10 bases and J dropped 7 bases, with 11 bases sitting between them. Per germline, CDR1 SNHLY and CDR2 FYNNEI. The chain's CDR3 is CATKDGNSPLHF. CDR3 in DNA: TGTGCCACCAAAGACGGAAATTCACCCCTCCACTTT.

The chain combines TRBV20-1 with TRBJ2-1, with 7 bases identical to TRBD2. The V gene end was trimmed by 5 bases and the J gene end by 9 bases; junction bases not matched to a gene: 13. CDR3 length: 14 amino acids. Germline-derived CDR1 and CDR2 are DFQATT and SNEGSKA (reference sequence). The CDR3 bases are TGCAGTGCTCGAAGCGGGGCCGAGCTGGGTGAGCAGTTCTTC. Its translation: CSARSGAELGEQFF.

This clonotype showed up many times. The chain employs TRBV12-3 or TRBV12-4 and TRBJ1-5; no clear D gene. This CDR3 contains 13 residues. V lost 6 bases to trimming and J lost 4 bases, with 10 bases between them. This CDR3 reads CASSSTYNQPQHF. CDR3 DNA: TGTGCCAGCAGCTCAACGTATAATCAGCCCCAGCATTTT.

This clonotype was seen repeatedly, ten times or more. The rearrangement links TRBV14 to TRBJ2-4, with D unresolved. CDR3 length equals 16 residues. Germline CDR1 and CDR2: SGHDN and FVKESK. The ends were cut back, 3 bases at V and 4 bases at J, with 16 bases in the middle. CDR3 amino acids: CASSQFASPPKNIQYF. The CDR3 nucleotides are TGTGCCAGCAGCCAGTTTGCCAGCCCTCCGAAAAACATTCAGTACTTC.

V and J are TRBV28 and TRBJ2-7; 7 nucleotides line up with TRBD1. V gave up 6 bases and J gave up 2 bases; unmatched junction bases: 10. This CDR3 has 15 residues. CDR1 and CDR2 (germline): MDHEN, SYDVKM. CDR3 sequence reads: CASRTEGQQTYEQYF. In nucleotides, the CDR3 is TGTGCCAGCAGAACCGAGGGACAGCAGACCTACGAGCAGTACTTC.

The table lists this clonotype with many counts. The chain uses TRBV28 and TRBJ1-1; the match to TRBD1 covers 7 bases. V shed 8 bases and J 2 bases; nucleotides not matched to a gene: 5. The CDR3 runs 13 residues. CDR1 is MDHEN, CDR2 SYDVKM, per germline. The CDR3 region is CASGRGQNTEAFF. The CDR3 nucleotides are TGTGCCAGCGGAAGGGGGCAAAACACTGAAGCTTTCTTT.

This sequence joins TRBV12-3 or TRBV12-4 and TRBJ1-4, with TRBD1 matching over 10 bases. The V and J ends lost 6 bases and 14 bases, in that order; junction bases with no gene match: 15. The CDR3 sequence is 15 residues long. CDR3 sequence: CASRNPGTGVQGLFF. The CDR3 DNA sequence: TGTGCCAGCAGGAATCCCGGGACAGGGGTACAGGGGCTGTTTTTT.

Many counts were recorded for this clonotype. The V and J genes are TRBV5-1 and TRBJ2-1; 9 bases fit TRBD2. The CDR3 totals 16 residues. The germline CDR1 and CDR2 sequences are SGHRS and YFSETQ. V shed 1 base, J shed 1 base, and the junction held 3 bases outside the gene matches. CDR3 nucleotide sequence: TGCGCCAGCAGCTTGCTAGCGGGAAAATCCTACAATGAGCAGTTCTTC. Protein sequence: CASSLLAGKSYNEQFF.

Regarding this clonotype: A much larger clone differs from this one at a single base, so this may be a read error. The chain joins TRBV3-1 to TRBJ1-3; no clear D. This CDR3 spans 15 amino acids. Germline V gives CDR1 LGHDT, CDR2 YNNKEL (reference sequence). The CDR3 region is CASCQARLSGNTIYF. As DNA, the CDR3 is TGTGCCAGCTGCCAAGCACGGCTCTCTGGAAACACCATATATTTT.